These 18 T cell receptor beta chains share one sample of origin, sequenced in a study of CD8+CD57+ T cells in acquired aplastic anemia (dated by TCRdb to the late 2010s). Patients chosen for sequencing had shown expansion of CD8+CD57+ cells by flow cytometry. Sequencing relied on an Illumina HiSeq 2000. Genomic DNA served as template for TCR beta VDJ combination and CDR3 sequence profiling. TCRdb ran its own pipeline on the public reads, namely fastp trimming at Q25 and MiXCR clone calling, and kept in-frame beta chains. Records with the same CDR3 protein are collapsed into one entry carrying the most frequent genes and DNA. Within this sample are under 500,000 distinct CDR3 sequences, with more than 25% of them counted one time only. Of the sample, less than 0.85% falls within the top ten clones. The specimen sequenced was sorted CD4+, CD8+, or CD8+CD57+ T cells (not recorded which) from PBMCs. The receptors derive from a human donor with aplastic anemia.

The chain employs TRBV20-1 and TRBJ1-1; maybe TRBD1 (6 bases). The CDR3 extends over 12 amino acids. Germline V gene data show CDR1 as DFQATT and CDR2 as SNEGSKA (reference sequence). Trimming took 3 bases from V and 4 from J, leaving 9 bases between them. CDR3 sequence: CSASRTVTEAFF. CDR3 bases: TGCAGTGCTAGCCGGACAGTCACTGAAGCTTTCTTT.

Of note for this clonotype: A read error is possible here, since a much larger clone lies one base away. J is TRBJ1-1 and V is TRBV29-1; possible D gene TRBD1, 6 bases. The CDR3 loop spans 13 amino acids. The V and J ends lost 8 bases and 10 bases respectively, with 23 bases between them. The germline V gene has CDR1 SQVTM and CDR2 ANQGSEA. The CDR3: CSRRQGGRESAFF. CDR3 nucleotide sequence: TGCAGCCGGAGACAAGGGGGGCGAGAATCAGCTTTCTTT. Full variable domain (rest looked up from reference TRBV29-1 and TRBJ1-1): SAVISQKPSRDICQRGTSLTIQCQVDSQVTMMFWYRQQPGQSLTLIATANQGSEATYESGFVIDKFPISRPNLTFSTLTVSNMSPEDSSIYLCSRRQGGRESAFFGQGTRLTVV.

The chain is built from TRBV20-1 and TRBJ2-1; 8 nucleotides align to TRBD1. The CDR3 is made up of 16 amino acids. V shed 1 base and J 0 bases; nucleotides not matched to a gene: 5. Germline V CDR1 and CDR2: DFQATT, SNEGSKA (reference sequence). This CDR3 is CSARGTGQSSYNEQFF. The CDR3 bases are TGCAGTGCTAGAGGGACAGGGCAGAGCTCCTACAATGAGCAGTTCTTC.

This clonotype has a count of ten or more. V and J are TRBV15 and TRBJ1-6; D not certain. Germline V lookup: CDR1 LNHNV, CDR2 YYDKDF (reference sequence). CDR3 size: 12 residues. The V end was cut by 2 bases, the J end by 8 bases, with 4 bases between. As DNA, the CDR3 is TGTGCCACCAGCAGACCTGATTCACCCCTCCACTTT. This codes for CATSRPDSPLHF.

This clonotype has a handful of counts. This chain connects TRBV4-2 to TRBJ2-3, with TRBD2 identical over 14 bases. The CDR3 sequence is 19 residues long. Germline V lookup: CDR1 LGHNA, CDR2 YNFKEQ. Germline trimming cut 4 bases from V and 0 bases from J; bases unmatched to any gene: 9. Here the CDR3 DNA reads TGTGCCAGCAGCCCCCGGGGACTAGCGGGGGCCCTTAGCACAGATACGCAGTATTTT. Translated: CASSPRGLAGALSTDTQYF.

Here the CDR3 reads CATSQTGRLETQYF. The CDR3 DNA follows: TGTGCCACCAGTCAGACGGGACGATTGGAGACCCAGTACTTC. V is TRBV24-1 and J is TRBJ2-5; D is tentatively TRBD1 or TRBD2 (5 bases each). The CDR3 is made up of 14 amino acids. Trimming took off 6 bases at V and 5 bases at J, with 15 bases between the two ends. CDR1 and CDR2 from the germline V gene are KGHDR and SFDVKD.

This clonotype was seen a handful of times. The chain is built from TRBV20-1 and TRBJ1-6, with 7 bases identical to TRBD1. J gave up 9 bases and V 5 bases, and 7 bases lay outside the gene matches. In germline, CDR1 is DFQATT, CDR2 SNEGSKA (reference sequence). This CDR3 is built from 13 residues. The CDR3 reads CSAGQGVLSPLHF. In DNA form, the CDR3 reads TGCAGTGCTGGTCAGGGGGTACTTTCACCCCTCCACTTT.

This clonotype was detected many times. The CDR3: CASSVEEQGNTIYF. CDR3 DNA: TGTGCCAGCAGCGTAGAGGAACAAGGAAACACCATATATTTT. The chain recombines TRBV9 with TRBJ1-3, with D hard to call. Trimming removed 0 bases at V and 4 bases at J, with 8 bases between. Germline CDR1 SGDLS, CDR2 YYNGEE. The CDR3 has 14 amino acids.

This clonotype was picked up many times. The chain links TRBV20-1 to TRBJ1-1; D gene uncertain. Looked up from germline, CDR1 is DFQATT and CDR2 is SNEGSKA (reference sequence). The CDR3 has 15 residues. V was cut by 2 bases and J by 3 bases, with 16 bases left in between. CDR3 bases: TGCAGTGCTAGACCGACCGGACTGGTGGACACTGAAGCTTTCTTT. It is translated as CSARPTGLVDTEAFF.

This clonotype was observed many times. The chain recombines TRBV20-1 with TRBJ1-6, with 10 bases identical to TRBD1. J was trimmed by 5 bases and V by 1 base; bases with no gene match: 5. This CDR3 has 16 amino acids. Germline assignment: CDR1 DFQATT and CDR2 SNEGSKA (reference sequence). CDR3 nucleotides: TGCAGTGCTAGAGCGCGACAGGGGGCCGATAATTCACCCCTCCACTTT. Its protein is CSARARQGADNSPLHF.

The chain joins TRBV4-1 to TRBJ1-2, with D perhaps matching TRBD1 (6 bases). Trimming cost V 0 bases and J 0 bases, with 17 bases left between them. This CDR3 is built from 18 residues. Germline CDR1 is MGHRA and CDR2 is YSYEKL. The CDR3 reads CASSQDLKGGGSNYGYTF. In DNA, the CDR3 is TGCGCCAGCAGCCAAGATCTAAAGGGGGGGGGCTCTAACTATGGCTACACCTTC.

The chain employs TRBV5-6 and TRBJ1-6; D unclear. The CDR3 has 15 amino acids. V was clipped by 3 bases and J by 6 bases, with 13 bases between them. From germline, CDR1 is SGHDT and CDR2 YYEEEE. Here the CDR3 DNA reads TGTGCCAGCAGCTCCTACGGTCTAGGTAATTCACCCCTCCACTTT. Translated: CASSSYGLGNSPLHF. The whole variable domain, remainder taken from reference TRBV5-6 and TRBJ1-6, is DAGVTQSPTHLIKTRGQQVTLRCSPKSGHDTVSWYQQALGQGPQFIFQYYEEEERQRGNFPDRFSGHQFPNYSSELNVNALLLGDSALYLCASSSYGLGNSPLHFGNGTRLTVT.

Worth noting for this clonotype: One junction end disagrees with the germline gene, perhaps due to a read error. This chain joins TRBV19 and TRBJ2-1, with D perhaps being TRBD1 or TRBD2 (7 bases each). The CDR3 spans 14 residues. Germline V gene lookup returns CDR1 LNHDA and CDR2 SQIVND (reference sequence). The CDR3 loop is CATSMGRGLGEQFF. The CDR3 bases are TGTGCCACTAGTATGGGGAGGGGGCTAGGTGAGCAGTTCTTC.

V is TRBV7-9 and J is TRBJ1-3; maybe TRBD1 (5 bases). CDR1 and CDR2 (germline): SEHNR, FQNEAQ (reference sequence). The CDR3 totals 15 residues. V lost 8 bases to trimming and J lost 0 bases, with 14 bases between them. The CDR3 sequence is CASGQGLDSGNTIYF. The CDR3 nucleotides are TGTGCCAGCGGGCAGGGCCTGGACTCTGGAAACACCATATATTTT.

This sequence joins TRBV9 and TRBJ1-3, with 7 bases matching TRBD1. Per germline, CDR1 SGDLS and CDR2 YYNGEE. The CDR3 spans 18 residues. The ends lost 3 bases at V and 0 bases at J; junction bases unmatched: 12. CDR3: CASSESYRQGVSGNTIYF. In DNA, the CDR3 is TGTGCCAGCAGCGAGAGCTATCGACAGGGAGTCTCTGGAAACACCATATATTTT.

Points on this clonotype: With a much larger clone just one base away, this may be a read error. This rearrangement joins TRBV20-1 to TRBJ2-7; D gene ambiguous. Germline CDR1 reads DFQATT; CDR2 reads SNEGSKA (reference sequence). The CDR3 is 11 amino acids. CDR3 DNA sequence: TGCGGTGCTATTCTGGGGTACGAGCAGTACTTC. Its translation: CGAILGYEQYF.

This chain uses TRBV5-1 with TRBJ1-1; no definite D call. The CDR3 has 15 amino acids. Germline V gene data show CDR1 as SGHRS and CDR2 as YFSETQ. V was pared by 0 bases and J by 1 base, with 10 bases between. This CDR3 reads CASSLEGSANTEAFF. DNA for the CDR3: TGCGCCAGCAGCTTGGAGGGCAGCGCGAACACTGAAGCTTTCTTT.

The CDR3 DNA is TGTGCCAGCAGTTGGCGGACTAGCTTCCACAATGAGCAGTTCTTC. It specifies CASSWRTSFHNEQFF. The gene calls are TRBV12-3 or TRBV12-4 and TRBJ2-1; 8 bases align to TRBD2. The V and J ends lost 4 bases and 5 bases, in that order; junction bases with no gene match: 7. This CDR3 has 15 amino acids.